This TCR beta chain was observed in a study of post-analysis software for immune sequencing data. Findings of the study overall: The study found significantly lower normalized Chao1 diversity in multiple sclerosis patients than in controls. Compared with controls, patients had more of 4 or 5 TRBV segments, including TRBV5-6, TRBV5-1 and TRBV20-1. Same-batch preparations were strongly co-clustered by F measure.

The germline gives CDR1 SEHNR, CDR2 FQNEAQ (reference sequence). The V gene lost 10 bases and the J gene lost 0 bases, with 12 bases spanning the gap. The CDR3 is 14 amino acids. On this clonotype: Its specificity is not known.

The library was made from cDNA and included unique molecular identifiers. TCRdb reprocessed the PCR reads via MiXCR and lists one record per CDR3 protein. The sample includes 380,000 or so distinct CDR3 sequences, roughly 35% seen only once; the top ten take around 15%. The chain has TRBV7-9 and TRBJ2-2, with D tentatively TRBD2 (5 bases). This TCR was sampled from a girl aged 5-17 years with multiple sclerosis. Sequencing was carried out using blood. The CDR3 DNA follows: TGTGCCACCCAGCGGTCCGCGAACACCGGGGAGCTGTTTTTT. Protein: CATQRSANTGELFF.